Sequencing of this T cell receptor beta chain was carried out in a study of T cells in Graves' hyperthyroidism and ophthalmopathy. Study outcomes and limitations: In validation, the model predicted ophthalmopathy. These predictions came a median roughly seven months before onset.

Comment on this clonotype: What it binds is unknown. Relative to the germline gene, one junction end is altered; a read error may explain this.

This CDR3 has 11 residues. Per the germline V gene, CDR1 is DFQATT and CDR2 is SNEGSKA (reference sequence). The investigators amplified TCR beta CDR3 regions from RNA transcripts. When the TCR CDR3 underwent first-round RT-PCR, the HTBI primer set was used. Using its own MiXCR run on the multiplex PCR reads, TCRdb lists one record per CDR3 protein. The table records 45,000 to 60,000 distinct CDR3 sequences, around half of them present only once. Cells are PBMCs isolated from roughly 9.3 ml of fresh blood. This chain uses TRBV20-1 with TRBJ2-7; D gene uncertain. The material sequenced was blood. This TCR was sampled from a woman aged 30 to 39 with Graves' ophthalmopathy. CDR3 amino acids: CSAPAGVEHYF. As DNA, the CDR3 is TGCAGTGCTCCGGCCGGAGTCGAGCACTACTTC.